This entry lists 14 T cell receptor beta chains sequenced from one sample in a study of blood T cell repertoires in COVID-19. Profiling relied on immunoSEQ multiplex PCR, and the TCRdb table lists in-frame clones only, not all of them. There are some 160,000 clones in the sample; roughly 90% occur only once, and 3.5% to 4.5% lies in the top ten. Source material: peripheral blood. The receptors shown here come from a woman aged 70-85 years with acute or convalescent COVID-19.

This chain joins TRBV5-8 and TRBJ2-1; D perhaps matches TRBD1 (6 bases). V lost 4 bases to trimming and J lost 7 bases, with 15 bases between them. The CDR3 contains 14 residues. CDR1 and CDR2 from the germline V gene are SGHTS and YDEGEE. CDR3 nucleotides: TGTGCCAGCAGCCCCGGATTGACAGGTAATGAGCAGTTCTTC. Protein: CASSPGLTGNEQFF.

The chain combines TRBV5-1 with TRBJ2-7; unclear D gene. The CDR3 extends over 12 amino acids. Trimming stripped 4 bases from V and 3 bases from J, with 8 bases between. Germline V gives CDR1 SGHRS, CDR2 YFSETQ. CDR3 sequence: CASSLDNYEQYF. CDR3 bases: TGCGCCAGCAGCCTTGACAACTACGAGCAGTACTTC. The full variable domain, completed using reference TRBV5-1 and TRBJ2-7, is KAGVTQTPRYLIKTRGQQVTLSCSPISGHRSVSWYQQTPGQGLQFLFEYFSETQRNKGNFPGRFSGRQFSNSRSEMNVSTLELGDSALYLCASSLDNYEQYFGPGTRLTVT.

The chain joins TRBV9 to TRBJ1-1, with D possibly matching TRBD1 (6 bases). CDR3 size: 14 residues. From germline, CDR1 is SGDLS and CDR2 YYNGEE. V was trimmed by 4 bases and J by 1 base, leaving 11 bases between them. The CDR3 here is CASSPSTGNTEAFF. CDR3 nucleotide sequence: TGTGCCAGCAGCCCTTCGACAGGGAACACTGAAGCTTTCTTT.

The rearrangement links TRBV9 to TRBJ2-2; the D gene is possibly TRBD1 (6 bases). From germline, CDR1 is SGDLS and CDR2 YYNGEE. The V gene lost 0 bases and the J gene lost 4 bases, with 10 bases spanning the gap. This CDR3 region has 15 residues. As DNA, the CDR3 is TGTGCCAGCAGCGTAGAGGGGACACTCACCGGGGAGCTGTTTTTT. Amino acid sequence: CASSVEGTLTGELFF.

A single count supports this clone. The CDR3 protein is CASSGTGGNSNQPQHF. The CDR3 bases are TGTGCCAGCTCTGGGACGGGGGGTAATAGCAATCAGCCCCAGCATTTT. This chain uses TRBV18 with TRBJ1-5; D is possibly TRBD1 (5 bases). Germline V gene sequence: CDR1 KGHSH, CDR2 LQKENI. V dropped 6 bases and J dropped 0 bases, with 15 bases sitting between them. This CDR3 comprises 16 residues.

The chain has TRBV5-6 and TRBJ2-3; 8 bases are a match to TRBD2. The CDR3 is 13 amino acids. The germline V gene has CDR1 SGHDT and CDR2 YYEEEE. The junction had 0 bases not matched to a gene; V was cut back by 5 bases and J by 1 base. In DNA, the CDR3 is TGTGCCAGCAGTAGCGGGGGCACAGATACGCAGTATTTT. Its translation is CASSSGGTDTQYF.

The chain uses TRBV5-1 and TRBJ2-3; D possibly corresponds to TRBD1 (6 bases). Per germline, CDR1 SGHRS and CDR2 YFSETQ. V gave up 0 bases and J gave up 2 bases, with 10 bases separating them. CDR3 length: 15 amino acids. CDR3 nucleotides: TGCGCCAGCAGCTTGGCGGGACACTACACAGATACGCAGTATTTT. Amino acids: CASSLAGHYTDTQYF.

This chain uses TRBV5-1 with TRBJ2-3, with D possibly TRBD2 on 6 matching bases. V gave up 4 bases and J gave up 1 base, with 13 bases separating them. The CDR3 has 15 residues. Germline V gene data show CDR1 as SGHRS and CDR2 as YFSETQ. CDR3 coding DNA: TGCGCCAGCAGCGTAGAGGAGCGGGGCACAGATACGCAGTATTTT. As protein: CASSVEERGTDTQYF.

This sequence joins TRBV11-1 and TRBJ2-2; 9 bases agree with TRBD2. Germline CDR1 is SGHAT and CDR2 is FQDESV (reference sequence). V lost 5 bases, J lost 5 bases, and 3 bases stayed unmatched. The CDR3 has 14 amino acids. The CDR3 DNA sequence: TGTGCCAGCAGCCGCGGACTAGCGACCGGGGAGCTGTTTTTT. It is translated as CASSRGLATGELFF.

The V call is TRBV7-9, the J call TRBJ1-1; 10 positions match TRBD1. The V and J ends lost 7 bases and 4 bases, in that order; junction bases with no gene match: 3. CDR1 and CDR2 (germline): SEHNR, FQNEAQ (reference sequence). The CDR3 runs 13 residues. CDR3 in DNA: TGTGCCAGCAAGTGGACAGGGGGCACTGAAGCTTTCTTT. Protein product: CASKWTGGTEAFF.

The gene calls are TRBV29-1 and TRBJ1-4, with a possible D match to TRBD1 (5 bases). This CDR3 region has 11 residues. V gave up 3 bases and J gave up 8 bases, with 7 bases separating them. Germline V gene sequence: CDR1 SQVTM, CDR2 ANQGSEA. The CDR3 is CSVEGPEKLFF. CDR3 nucleotide sequence: TGCAGCGTTGAGGGGCCAGAAAAACTGTTTTTT. The complete variable domain, with remaining parts taken from reference TRBV29-1 and TRBJ1-4, reads SAVISQKPSRDICQRGTSLTIQCQVDSQVTMMFWYRQQPGQSLTLIATANQGSEATYESGFVIDKFPISRPNLTFSTLTVSNMSPEDSSIYLCSVEGPEKLFFGSGTQLSVL.

The chain employs TRBV30 and TRBJ1-5; D is uncertain. V lost 0 bases, J lost 4 bases, and 19 bases lay in between. Germline lookup yields CDR1 GTSNPN and CDR2 SVGIG (reference sequence). This CDR3 has 17 residues. In DNA form, the CDR3 reads TGTGCCTGGAGTGTAGGTTTCCCCACCGGGAGTAATCAGCCCCAGCATTTT. It specifies CAWSVGFPTGSNQPQHF.

The chain is built from TRBV28 and TRBJ1-2; the D gene is possibly TRBD1 (6 bases). Trimming stripped 5 bases from V and 7 bases from J, with 11 bases between. There are 12 residues in the CDR3. Germline lookup yields CDR1 MDHEN and CDR2 SYDVKM. The CDR3 here is CASSLTGSGYTF. The CDR3 coding sequence is TGTGCCAGCAGTCTAACAGGGAGTGGCTACACCTTC.

This clone has a single count. This sample also contains other DNA sequences that code for the same CDR3. V gene TRBV19 combines with J gene TRBJ1-5; D might be TRBD1 (6 bases). The V end lost 5 bases, the J end lost 1 base, and 9 bases lay between the germline ends. The CDR3 spans 14 residues. Germline CDR1 reads LNHDA; CDR2 reads SQIVND (reference sequence). The CDR3 reads CASSVTGSNQPQHF. The CDR3 DNA sequence: TGTGCCAGTAGTGTAACAGGGAGCAATCAGCCCCAGCATTTT.